The following is a TCR beta chain sequence with its context. The data were produced by immunoSEQ multiplex PCR, yet TCRdb's version contains in-frame clones alone and is incomplete. Here the sample spans 170,000 or so clones, nearly 90% being singletons. The data were obtained in a study of control samples from healthy donors and cancer patients. This CDR3 contains 14 residues. CDR1 and CDR2 (germline): SGHAT, FQNNGV. V trimming: 3 bases; J trimming: 3 bases; junction bases outside the gene matches: 2. This TCR was sampled from a woman between 50 and 59 years old in good health. This chain connects TRBV11-2 to TRBJ2-1; 7 bases are a match to TRBD2. The sample taken for sequencing was blood. As DNA, the CDR3 is TGTGCCAGCAGCTTTGCGGGGGACTACAATGAGCAGTTCTTC. It codes for CASSFAGDYNEQFF.